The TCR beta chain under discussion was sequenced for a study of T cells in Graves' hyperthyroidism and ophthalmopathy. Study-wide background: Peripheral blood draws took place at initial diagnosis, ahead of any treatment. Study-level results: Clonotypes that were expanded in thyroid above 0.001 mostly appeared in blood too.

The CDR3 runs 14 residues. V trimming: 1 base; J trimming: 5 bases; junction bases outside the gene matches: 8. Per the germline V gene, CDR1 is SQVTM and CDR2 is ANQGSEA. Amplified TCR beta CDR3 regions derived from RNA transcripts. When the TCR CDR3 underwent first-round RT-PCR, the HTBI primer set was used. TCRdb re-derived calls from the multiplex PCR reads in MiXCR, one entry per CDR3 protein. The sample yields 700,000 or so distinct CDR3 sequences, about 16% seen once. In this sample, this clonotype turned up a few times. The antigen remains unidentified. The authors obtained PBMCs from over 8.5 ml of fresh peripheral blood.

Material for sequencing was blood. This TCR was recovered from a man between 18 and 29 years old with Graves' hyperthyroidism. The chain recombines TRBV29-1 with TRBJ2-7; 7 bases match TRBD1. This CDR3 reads CSVEAGDSMNEQYF. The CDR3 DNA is TGCAGCGTTGAAGCAGGGGACAGTATGAACGAGCAGTACTTC.